These 27 T cell receptor beta chains originate from one sample sequenced in a study of blood T cell repertoires in COVID-19. Generated by immunoSEQ multiplex PCR, the TCRdb table keeps only in-frame clones and is missing some. Among some 99,000 clones listed, around 75% were seen once. Sequencing used peripheral blood. All receptors derive from a man aged 65 to 79 with acute or convalescent COVID-19.

This clone was recorded only once. The J gene is TRBJ2-7, the V gene TRBV6-5; TRBD1 might be the D (6 bases). The CDR3 sequence is 14 residues long. Per the germline V gene, CDR1 is MNHEY and CDR2 is SVGAGI. V dropped 6 bases and J dropped 4 bases, with 16 bases sitting between them. The CDR3 loop is CASRQVGQRYEQYF. As DNA, the CDR3 is TGTGCCAGCAGACAAGTGGGACAAAGGTACGAGCAGTACTTC.

CDR3: CASSRFGQAGYEQYF. CDR3 DNA sequence: TGTGCCAGCAGCCGATTCGGACAGGCCGGCTACGAGCAGTACTTC. The chain employs TRBV3-1 (or the pseudogene TRBV3-2) and TRBJ2-7, with 7 positions matching TRBD1. With V trimmed by 4 bases and J by 3 bases, 9 bases remained unmatched. Germline V gene lookup returns CDR1 LGHDT and CDR2 YNNKEL (reference sequence). There are 15 residues in the CDR3.

V gene TRBV24-1 combines with J gene TRBJ1-2; 7 positions match TRBD1. The CDR3 contains 14 residues. The germline CDR1 and CDR2 sequences are KGHDR and SFDVKD. After removal of 5 bases from V and 5 bases from J, the junction contained 7 bases not matched to a gene. CDR3: CATSGKGAEYGYTF. CDR3 nucleotide sequence: TGTGCCACCAGTGGCAAGGGGGCAGAGTATGGCTACACCTTC.

The rearrangement uses TRBV24-1 and TRBJ2-7, with TRBD2 matching 9 bases. The CDR3 loop spans 15 amino acids. Germline lookup yields CDR1 KGHDR and CDR2 SFDVKD. V dropped 4 bases and J dropped 2; count of bases not matched to a gene: 5. CDR3 sequence: CATSDSSGSTYEQYF. The CDR3 nucleotides read TGTGCCACCAGTGACAGTAGCGGGAGCACCTACGAGCAGTACTTC.

In regard to this clone: One end of the junction varies from germline; a read error may be responsible. The chain links TRBV13 to TRBJ1-4; D may be TRBD1 (6 bases). CDR1 and CDR2 (germline): PRHDT, FYEKMQ (reference sequence). The CDR3 length is 14 residues. Here the CDR3 DNA reads TGTGCCAGCAGGGCGGACAGAACTCATGAAAAACTGTTTTTT. Its translation is CASRADRTHEKLFF.

V gene TRBV30 combines with J gene TRBJ1-1; possible D gene TRBD1, 6 bases. In germline, CDR1 is GTSNPN, CDR2 SVGIG (reference sequence). The CDR3 spans 14 residues. Trimming stripped 8 bases from V and 4 bases from J, with 20 bases between. The CDR3 region is CAGQRQAWITEAFF. CDR3 coding DNA: TGTGCCGGGCAAAGACAGGCCTGGATCACTGAAGCTTTCTTT.

The V call is TRBV30, the J call TRBJ2-7, with 10 positions matching TRBD1. The CDR3 contains 14 residues. In germline, CDR1 is GTSNPN, CDR2 SVGIG (reference sequence). J lost 2 bases, V lost 2 bases, and 3 bases had no gene match. The CDR3 DNA reads as TGTGCCTGGAGTTTCGGGACAGGGGCCTACGAGCAGTACTTC. It codes for CAWSFGTGAYEQYF.

The chain links TRBV12-3 or TRBV12-4 to TRBJ2-5; 7 bases line up with TRBD2. CDR3 length equals 13 residues. Trimming took 0 bases from V and 5 from J; bases not matched to a gene: 0. CDR3 in amino acids: CASSLAGGETQYF. The CDR3 DNA sequence: TGTGCCAGCAGTTTAGCGGGAGGGGAGACCCAGTACTTC.

This clone was found once. The J gene is TRBJ2-7, the V gene TRBV6-7; 8 bases line up with TRBD2. TRBV6-7 is designated an ORF whose function remains uncertain. The CDR3 is 14 amino acids. Trimming cost V 4 bases and J 5 bases; bases outside gene matches: 7. CDR3 DNA: TGTGCCAGCAGTTCCGGGACTAGTTGCCACGAGCAGTACTTC. It is translated as CASSSGTSCHEQYF.

This chain joins TRBV6-5 and TRBJ1-2; 7 positions agree with TRBD1. Germline CDR1 and CDR2: MNHEY and SVGAGI. This CDR3 has 13 amino acids. V dropped 7 bases and J dropped 7; count of bases not matched to a gene: 9. The CDR3, as DNA: TGTGCCAGCACTAAGACAGGGTCAATTGGCTACACCTTC. It is translated as CASTKTGSIGYTF.

The sample holds one count of this clone. The identical CDR3 is also encoded by other nucleotide sequences in the sample. This chain uses TRBV18 with TRBJ2-1; 12 nucleotides match TRBD2. The germline gives CDR1 KGHSH, CDR2 LQKENI. The CDR3 spans 15 residues. V dropped 3 bases and J dropped 4; count of bases not matched to a gene: 1. The CDR3 bases are TGTGCCAGCTCACCCCTAGCGGGAGGGTACAATGAGCAGTTCTTC. Translating gives CASSPLAGGYNEQFF.

This clone was seen only a few times. The V gene is TRBV28, the J gene TRBJ2-3; 8 nucleotides agree with TRBD2. Per the germline V gene, CDR1 is MDHEN and CDR2 is SYDVKM. This CDR3 contains 12 residues. The trim removed 7 bases at V and 5 bases at J, leaving 2 bases unmatched. For the CDR3, the DNA is TGTGCCAGCAATCTAGCGGGAGATACGCAGTATTTT. It encodes CASNLAGDTQYF.

The genes are TRBV9 and TRBJ1-1; 11 bases are shared with TRBD1. CDR3 length equals 14 residues. Trimming cost V 0 bases and J 10 bases; bases outside gene matches: 5. Germline loops: CDR1 SGDLS, CDR2 YYNGEE. The CDR3 nucleotides are TGTGCCAGCAGCGTAGATCCGGGACAGGGGGGAGCTTTCTTT. Amino acids: CASSVDPGQGGAFF.

This clone was seen once. The chain employs TRBV11-3 and TRBJ2-1; 8 bases match TRBD2. Germline V CDR1 and CDR2: SGHNT, YENEEA. The CDR3 is made up of 14 amino acids. V gave up 1 base and J gave up 4 bases; unmatched junction bases: 0. The CDR3 region has the DNA TGTGCCAGCAGCTTAGGACTAGCGTACAATGAGCAGTTCTTC. Its protein product is CASSLGLAYNEQFF.

V gene TRBV2 combines with J gene TRBJ2-5, with 9 nucleotides matching TRBD1. The CDR3 is 15 residues long. CDR1 is SNHLY, CDR2 FYNNEI, per germline. The J segment lost 3 bases and the V segment lost 7 bases, leaving 9 bases of the junction unmatched. The CDR3 DNA is TGTGCCAGCACCCCGGGACAGGGAACCAAAGAGACCCAGTACTTC. Its translation: CASTPGQGTKETQYF.

CDR3 residues: CASSPRTAGGSYEQYF. The CDR3 DNA follows: TGTGCCAGCAGTCCCCGTACGGCAGGGGGCTCCTACGAGCAGTACTTC. The chain links TRBV27 to TRBJ2-7; the match to TRBD1 covers 7 bases. The length of the CDR3 is 16 residues. V lost 5 bases and J lost 0; bases outside the gene matches: 10. Germline V gene lookup returns CDR1 MNHEY and CDR2 SMNVEV (reference sequence).

This clone was recorded a few times. The chain combines TRBV19 with TRBJ2-2, with D perhaps matching TRBD1 (5 bases). From germline, CDR1 is LNHDA and CDR2 SQIVND (reference sequence). V lost 6 bases to trimming and J lost 6 bases, with 17 bases between them. CDR3 length: 15 amino acids. CDR3 sequence (DNA): TGTGCCAGTAGCATGTACGCCTCCAGGGCCGGGGAGCTGTTTTTT. This gives the protein CASSMYASRAGELFF.

The chain employs TRBV4-1 and TRBJ2-5; D remains unclear. The CDR3 is made up of 13 amino acids. V lost 6 bases and J lost 7, with 15 bases in between. Per germline, CDR1 MGHRA and CDR2 YSYEKL. The CDR3 reads CASRSPHSGTQYF. DNA for the CDR3: TGCGCCAGCAGATCCCCCCACTCGGGGACCCAGTACTTC.

This clone was observed at least ten times. The chain combines TRBV5-4 with TRBJ1-1; the D gene is possibly TRBD1 (6 bases). CDR1 is SGHNT and CDR2 is YYREEE in the germline V gene (reference sequence). Trimming pared 4 bases from V and 1 base from J, leaving 8 bases between. The CDR3 consists of 13 residues. CDR3 sequence: CASSGTPNTEAFF. The CDR3 region has the DNA TGTGCCAGCAGCGGGACACCGAACACTGAAGCTTTCTTT.

This chain uses TRBV27 with TRBJ1-5; 10 bases are a match to TRBD1. J was trimmed by 3 bases and V by 4 bases; bases with no gene match: 6. Germline V gene lookup returns CDR1 MNHEY and CDR2 SMNVEV (reference sequence). This CDR3 region has 16 residues. The CDR3 DNA follows: TGTGCCAGCAGTTCGGGACAGGGGCTCTACAATCAGCCCCAGCATTTT. Protein product: CASSSGQGLYNQPQHF.

The chain couples TRBV28 to TRBJ2-2; the D is unclear. The V gene lost 8 bases and the J gene lost 1 base, with 8 bases spanning the gap. Germline values: CDR1 MDHEN, CDR2 SYDVKM. This CDR3 region has 13 residues. CDR3 sequence (DNA): TGTGCCAGCCTAACTCAGAACACCGGGGAGCTGTTTTTT. Translation: CASLTQNTGELFF.

The chain joins TRBV24-1 to TRBJ2-1; 8 nucleotides match TRBD1. The J segment lost 8 bases and the V segment lost 0 bases, leaving 11 bases of the junction unmatched. Germline values: CDR1 KGHDR, CDR2 SFDVKD. The CDR3 has 17 amino acids. The CDR3, as DNA: TGTGCCACCAGTGATTTGCAGAGGACAGGGTTCGGGGATGAGCAGTTCTTC. Residues: CATSDLQRTGFGDEQFF.

V and J are TRBV28 and TRBJ2-1, with 7 bases lining up with TRBD2. This CDR3 is 14 amino acids long. Germline CDR1 and CDR2: MDHEN and SYDVKM. V lost 4 bases and J lost 5; bases outside the gene matches: 5. The CDR3 here is CASSSLGGNNEQFF. CDR3 nucleotides: TGTGCCAGCAGTTCTTTGGGGGGGAACAATGAGCAGTTCTTC.

The rearrangement uses TRBV30 and TRBJ1-2; D is undetermined. Germline-derived CDR1 and CDR2 are GTSNPN and SVGIG (reference sequence). V shed 0 bases and J shed 13 bases, with 15 bases lying between them. The CDR3 consists of 12 residues. CDR3 nucleotides: TGTGCCTGGAGTGTAAAGGGCTCCCGGGGCACCTTC. Translated, it gives CAWSVKGSRGTF.

About this clone: This CDR3 is also generated by other DNA sequences in the sample. This chain links TRBV5-8 with TRBJ2-3; TRBD1 agrees at 9 bases. Per germline, CDR1 SGHTS and CDR2 YDEGEE. This CDR3 has 16 amino acids. V was clipped by 0 bases and J by 2 bases; unmatched bases: 4. This CDR3 is CASSLGGQGSTDTQYF. The CDR3 DNA is TGTGCCAGCAGCTTGGGCGGACAGGGGTCCACAGATACGCAGTATTTT.

V is TRBV30 and J is TRBJ2-7; TRBD2 is a possible D gene (6 bases). The CDR3 has 17 amino acids. The ends were cut back, 1 base at V and 0 bases at J, with 19 bases in the middle. The germline V gene has CDR1 GTSNPN and CDR2 SVGIG (reference sequence). The CDR3 DNA is TGTGCCTGGAGTGCCCTACTCCTAGCGAAACACTCCTACGAGCAGTACTTC. The encoded protein is CAWSALLLAKHSYEQYF.

This chain links TRBV4-3 with TRBJ2-5, with a weak D call TRBD2 (7 bases). Germline V gene lookup returns CDR1 LGHNA and CDR2 YSLEER. V was trimmed by 4 bases and J by 1 base, leaving 16 bases between them. CDR3 size: 16 residues. Here the CDR3 reads CASSPRGTTLQETQYF. The CDR3 nucleotides are TGCGCCAGCAGCCCGAGGGGGACTACCCTCCAAGAGACCCAGTACTTC.